This T cell receptor (beta chain) stems from a study of T cells after yellow fever vaccination. Study overall: SMART-Seq v4 Ultra Low Input prepared libraries from low-cell fractions.

Trimming removed 4 bases from V and 4 bases from J; junction bases left unmatched: 8. The CDR3 spans 15 residues. Per the germline V gene, CDR1 is SGHTA and CDR2 is FQGNSA. This clonotype was recorded a few times. Its cognate antigen is unknown. TCRdb called the 5' RACE reads again in MiXCR, with one record for every CDR3 protein. The data show fewer than 500,000 distinct CDR3 sequences, approximately 18% seen once. Points from the study as a whole: The appearance of a small share of clonotypes in both CD4 and CD8 compartments was observed.

The chain links TRBV7-2 to TRBJ2-7; 9 nucleotides line up with TRBD1. Sequenced material: PBMCs, taken before the yellow fever booster vaccination. This clonotype originated in a man aged 18 to 29 who received the YFV17D yellow fever vaccine. DNA for the CDR3: TGTGCCAGCAGCTCGACAGGGGGTTCTATGTACGAGCAGTACTTC. As protein: CASSSTGGSMYEQYF.